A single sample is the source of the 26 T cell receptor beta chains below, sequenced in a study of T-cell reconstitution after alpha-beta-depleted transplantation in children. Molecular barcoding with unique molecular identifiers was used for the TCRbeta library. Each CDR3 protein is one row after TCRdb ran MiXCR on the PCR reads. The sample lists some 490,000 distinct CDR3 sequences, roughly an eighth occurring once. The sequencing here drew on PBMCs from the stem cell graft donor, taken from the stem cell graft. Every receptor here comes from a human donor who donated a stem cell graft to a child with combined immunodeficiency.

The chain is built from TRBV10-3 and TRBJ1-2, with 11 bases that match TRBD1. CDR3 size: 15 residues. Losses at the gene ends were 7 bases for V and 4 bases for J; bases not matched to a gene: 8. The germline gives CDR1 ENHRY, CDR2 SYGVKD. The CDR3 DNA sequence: TGTGCCATCACTAGTGGACAGGGGGCTTCCTATGGCTACACCTTC. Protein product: CAITSGQGASYGYTF.

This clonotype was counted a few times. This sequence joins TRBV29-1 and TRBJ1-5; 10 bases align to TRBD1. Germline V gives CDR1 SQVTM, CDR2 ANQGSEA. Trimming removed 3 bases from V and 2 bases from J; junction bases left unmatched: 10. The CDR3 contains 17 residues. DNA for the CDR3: TGCAGCGTTGATCCACCGGGACAGGGGTTAGGCAATCAGCCCCAGCATTTT. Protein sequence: CSVDPPGQGLGNQPQHF. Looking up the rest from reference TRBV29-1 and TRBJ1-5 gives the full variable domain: SAVISQKPSRDICQRGTSLTIQCQVDSQVTMMFWYRQQPGQSLTLIATANQGSEATYESGFVIDKFPISRPNLTFSTLTVSNMSPEDSSIYLCSVDPPGQGLGNQPQHFGDGTRLSIL.

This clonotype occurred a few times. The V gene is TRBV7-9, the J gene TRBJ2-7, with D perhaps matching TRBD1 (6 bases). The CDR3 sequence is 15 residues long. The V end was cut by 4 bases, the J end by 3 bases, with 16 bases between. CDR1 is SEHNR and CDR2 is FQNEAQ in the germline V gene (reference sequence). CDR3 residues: CASSSSTGFVYEQYF. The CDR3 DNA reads TGTGCCAGCAGCTCCTCGACAGGTTTCGTCTACGAGCAGTACTTC.

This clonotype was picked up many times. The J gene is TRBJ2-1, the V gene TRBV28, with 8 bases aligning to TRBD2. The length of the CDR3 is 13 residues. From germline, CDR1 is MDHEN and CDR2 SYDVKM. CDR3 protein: CAAGGTSLNEQFF. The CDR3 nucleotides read TGTGCTGCGGGGGGAACCTCCCTCAATGAGCAGTTCTTC. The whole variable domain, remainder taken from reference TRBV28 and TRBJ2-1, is DVKVTQSSRYLVKRTGEKVFLECVQDMDHENMFWYRQDPGLGLRLIYFSYDVKMKEKGDIPEGYSVSREKKERFSLILESASTNQTSMYLCAAGGTSLNEQFFGPGTRLTVL.

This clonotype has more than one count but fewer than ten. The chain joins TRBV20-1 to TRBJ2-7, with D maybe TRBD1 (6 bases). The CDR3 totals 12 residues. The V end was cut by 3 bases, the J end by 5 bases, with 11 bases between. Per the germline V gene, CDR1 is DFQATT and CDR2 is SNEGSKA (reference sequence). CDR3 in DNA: TGCAGTGCTAGTCGGGCAGGGGACGAGCAGTACTTC. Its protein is CSASRAGDEQYF.

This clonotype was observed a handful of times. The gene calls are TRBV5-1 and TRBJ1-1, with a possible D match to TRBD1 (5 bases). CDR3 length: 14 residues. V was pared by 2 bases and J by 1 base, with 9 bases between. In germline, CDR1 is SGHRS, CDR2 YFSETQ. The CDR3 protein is CASSLPGGNTEAFF. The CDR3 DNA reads TGCGCCAGCAGCTTACCGGGGGGGAACACTGAAGCTTTCTTT.

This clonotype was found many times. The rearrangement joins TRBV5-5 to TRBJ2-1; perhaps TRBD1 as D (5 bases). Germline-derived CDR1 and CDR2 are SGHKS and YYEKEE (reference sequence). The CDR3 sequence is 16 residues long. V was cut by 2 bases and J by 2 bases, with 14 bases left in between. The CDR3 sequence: CASSFGPTDTYNEQFF. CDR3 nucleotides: TGTGCCAGCAGCTTCGGGCCCACGGACACCTACAATGAGCAGTTCTTC. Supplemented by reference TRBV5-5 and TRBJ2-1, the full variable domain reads DAGVTQSPTHLIKTRGQQVTLRCSPISGHKSVSWYQQVLGQGPQFIFQYYEKEERGRGNFPDRFSARQFPNYSSELNVNALLLGDSALYLCASSFGPTDTYNEQFFGPGTRLTVL.

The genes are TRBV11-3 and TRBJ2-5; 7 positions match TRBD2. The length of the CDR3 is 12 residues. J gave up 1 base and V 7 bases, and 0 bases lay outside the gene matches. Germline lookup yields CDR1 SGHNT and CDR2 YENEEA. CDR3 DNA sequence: TGTGCCAGCACTAGCGGCCAAGAGACCCAGTACTTC. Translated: CASTSGQETQYF.

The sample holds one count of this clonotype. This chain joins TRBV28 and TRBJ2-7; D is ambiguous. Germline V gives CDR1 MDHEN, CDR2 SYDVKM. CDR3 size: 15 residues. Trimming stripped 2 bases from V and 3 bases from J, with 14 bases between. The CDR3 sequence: CASSLTFLRLYEQYF. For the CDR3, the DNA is TGTGCCAGCAGTTTAACGTTTCTCCGACTCTACGAGCAGTACTTC.

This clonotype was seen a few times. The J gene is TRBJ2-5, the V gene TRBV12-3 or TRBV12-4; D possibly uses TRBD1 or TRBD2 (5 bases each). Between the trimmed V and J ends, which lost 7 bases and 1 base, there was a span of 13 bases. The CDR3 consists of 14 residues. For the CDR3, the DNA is TGTGCCAGCACCGTAGAGGGGACCCAAGAGACCCAGTACTTC. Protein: CASTVEGTQETQYF.

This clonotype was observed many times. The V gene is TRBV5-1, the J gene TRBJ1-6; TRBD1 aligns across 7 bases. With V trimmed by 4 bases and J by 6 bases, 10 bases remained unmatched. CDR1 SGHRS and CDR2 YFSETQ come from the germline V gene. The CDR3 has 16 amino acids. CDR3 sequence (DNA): TGCGCCAGCAGCCATCTCCCGACAGGGTCTAATTCACCCCTCCACTTT. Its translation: CASSHLPTGSNSPLHF.

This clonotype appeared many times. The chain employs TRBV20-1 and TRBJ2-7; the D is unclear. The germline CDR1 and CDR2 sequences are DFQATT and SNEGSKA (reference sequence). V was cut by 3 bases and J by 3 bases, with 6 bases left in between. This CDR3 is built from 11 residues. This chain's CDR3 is CSASGSYEQYF. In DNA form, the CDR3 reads TGCAGTGCTAGTGGCAGCTACGAGCAGTACTTC.

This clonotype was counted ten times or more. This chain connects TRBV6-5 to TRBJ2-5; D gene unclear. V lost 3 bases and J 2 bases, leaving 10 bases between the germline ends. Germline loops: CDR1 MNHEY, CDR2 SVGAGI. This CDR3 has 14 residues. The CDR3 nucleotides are TGTGCCAGCAGTTATACTGCGGCTCAAGAGACCCAGTACTTC. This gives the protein CASSYTAAQETQYF.

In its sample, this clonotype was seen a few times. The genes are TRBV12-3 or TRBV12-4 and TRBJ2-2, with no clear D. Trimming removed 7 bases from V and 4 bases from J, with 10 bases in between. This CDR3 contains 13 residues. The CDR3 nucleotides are TGTGCCAGCACTGTGGTAATCACCGGGGAGCTGTTTTTT. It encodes CASTVVITGELFF.

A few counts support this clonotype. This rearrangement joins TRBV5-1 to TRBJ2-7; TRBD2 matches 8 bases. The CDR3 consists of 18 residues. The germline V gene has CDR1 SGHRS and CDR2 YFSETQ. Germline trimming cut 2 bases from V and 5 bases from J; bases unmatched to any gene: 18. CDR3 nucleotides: TGCGCCAGCAGCTTACCTAAACGGGGGGGCCTGGAATTTAACGAGCAGTACTTC. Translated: CASSLPKRGGLEFNEQYF.

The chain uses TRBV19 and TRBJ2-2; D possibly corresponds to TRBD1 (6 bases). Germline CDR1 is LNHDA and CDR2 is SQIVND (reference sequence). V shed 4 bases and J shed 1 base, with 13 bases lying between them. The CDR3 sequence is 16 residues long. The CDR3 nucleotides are TGTGCCAGTAGTAATGTTGGACAGCTGAACACCGGGGAGCTGTTTTTT. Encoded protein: CASSNVGQLNTGELFF.

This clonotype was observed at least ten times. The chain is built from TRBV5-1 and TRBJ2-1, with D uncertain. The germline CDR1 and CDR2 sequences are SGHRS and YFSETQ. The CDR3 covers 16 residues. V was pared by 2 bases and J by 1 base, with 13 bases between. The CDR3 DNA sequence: TGCGCCAGCAGCTTCTCGTCGAGTGGGTCCTACAATGAGCAGTTCTTC. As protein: CASSFSSSGSYNEQFF.

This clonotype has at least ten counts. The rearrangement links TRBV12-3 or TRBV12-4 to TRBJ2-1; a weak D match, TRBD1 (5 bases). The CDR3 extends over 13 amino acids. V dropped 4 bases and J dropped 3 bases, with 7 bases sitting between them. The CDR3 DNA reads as TGTGCCAGCAGTTCCGACAGCTACAATGAGCAGTTCTTC. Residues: CASSSDSYNEQFF.

The CDR3 coding sequence is TGTGCCAGCAGCTCCTCAGGGAGCCGGGAGCTGTTTTTT. This encodes CASSSSGSRELFF. V is TRBV7-3 and J is TRBJ2-2; perhaps D is TRBD1 or TRBD2 (5 bases each). V gave up 4 bases and J gave up 9 bases, with 12 bases separating them. The germline CDR1 and CDR2 sequences are SGHTA and FQGTGA. This CDR3 contains 13 residues.

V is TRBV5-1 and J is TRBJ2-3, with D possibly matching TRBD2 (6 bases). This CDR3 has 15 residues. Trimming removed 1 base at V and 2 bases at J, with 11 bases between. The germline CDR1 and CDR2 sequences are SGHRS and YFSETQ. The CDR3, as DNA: TGCGCCAGCAGCTTGAAGGAGGGTGCCACAGATACGCAGTATTTT. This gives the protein CASSLKEGATDTQYF.

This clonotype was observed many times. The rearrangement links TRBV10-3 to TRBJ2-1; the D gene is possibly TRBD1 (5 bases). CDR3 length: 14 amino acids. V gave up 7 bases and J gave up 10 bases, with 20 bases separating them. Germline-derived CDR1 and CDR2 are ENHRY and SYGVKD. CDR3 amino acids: CAIKGSGFLHEQFF. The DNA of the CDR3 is TGTGCCATCAAGGGGTCAGGCTTTTTGCACGAGCAGTTCTTC.

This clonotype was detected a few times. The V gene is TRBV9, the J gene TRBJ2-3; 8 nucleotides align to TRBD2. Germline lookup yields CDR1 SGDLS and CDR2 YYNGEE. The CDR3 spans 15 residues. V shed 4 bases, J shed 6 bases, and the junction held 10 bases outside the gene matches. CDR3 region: CASSSPGRVRDTQYF. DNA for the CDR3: TGTGCCAGCAGCTCCCCCGGGAGGGTTCGGGATACGCAGTATTTT.

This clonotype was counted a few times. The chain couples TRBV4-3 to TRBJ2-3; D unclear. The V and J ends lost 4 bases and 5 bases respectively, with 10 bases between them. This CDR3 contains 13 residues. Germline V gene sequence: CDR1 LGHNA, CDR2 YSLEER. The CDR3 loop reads CASSPSLLDTQYF. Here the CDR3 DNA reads TGCGCCAGCAGCCCTTCCTTGCTAGATACGCAGTATTTT.

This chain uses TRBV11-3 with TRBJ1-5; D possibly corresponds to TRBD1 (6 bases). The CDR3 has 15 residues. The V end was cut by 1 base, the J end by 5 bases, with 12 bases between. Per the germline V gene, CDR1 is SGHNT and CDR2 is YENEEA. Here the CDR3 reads CASSLGGGEYQPQHF. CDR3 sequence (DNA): TGTGCCAGCAGCTTAGGAGGGGGGGAGTATCAGCCCCAGCATTTT.

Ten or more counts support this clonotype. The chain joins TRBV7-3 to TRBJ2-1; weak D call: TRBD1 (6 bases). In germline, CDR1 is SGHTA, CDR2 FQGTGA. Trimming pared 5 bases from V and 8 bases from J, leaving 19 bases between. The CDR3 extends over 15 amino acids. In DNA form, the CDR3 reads TGTGCCAGCAGCCCACAGGGTGGGAGAGTGGATGAGCAGTTCTTC. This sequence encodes CASSPQGGRVDEQFF.

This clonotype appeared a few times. The CDR3 DNA reads as TGTGCCAGCAGTTCGGCGGCCTCCTACGAGCAGTACTTC. Protein: CASSSAASYEQYF. This chain uses TRBV12-3 or TRBV12-4 with TRBJ2-7, with no clear D. This CDR3 contains 13 residues. The V end lost 4 bases, the J end lost 0 bases, and 7 bases lay between the germline ends.